The T cell receptor (beta chain) described here comes from a study of T-cell reconstitution after alpha-beta-depleted transplantation in children. Of note for this clonotype: Antigen specificity is unknown.

Study-level points and caveats: Several patients had high TCRbeta diversity at day 60; it came from surviving recipient T cells and thymic progenitors. Expanded clones from the graft, numbering several hundred, reportedly supplied alpha-beta T cells about two months after transplant. From newly produced T cells came most of the T-cell counts and diversity one year after transplant.

The V gene lost 6 bases and the J gene lost 3 bases, with 8 bases spanning the gap. The CDR3 is made up of 12 amino acids. Unique molecular identifiers featured in how the TCRbeta library was prepared. TCRdb itself ran the PCR reads through MiXCR, one entry per CDR3 protein. This table holds a few hundred thousand distinct CDR3 sequences, around 25% found once. The TCR comes from a male patient aged 10 to 17 who had a stem cell transplant for acute lymphoblastic leukemia, so the T cells may come from the graft donor. The material sequenced was PBMCs, mostly from graft donor cells, taken 180 days after TCRalphabeta/CD19-depleted stem cell transplant. This chain joins TRBV12-3 or TRBV12-4 and TRBJ1-2; D is uncertain. In DNA form, the CDR3 reads TGTGCCAGCAGCTCAGGACACTATGGCTACACCTTC. This translates into CASSSGHYGYTF.